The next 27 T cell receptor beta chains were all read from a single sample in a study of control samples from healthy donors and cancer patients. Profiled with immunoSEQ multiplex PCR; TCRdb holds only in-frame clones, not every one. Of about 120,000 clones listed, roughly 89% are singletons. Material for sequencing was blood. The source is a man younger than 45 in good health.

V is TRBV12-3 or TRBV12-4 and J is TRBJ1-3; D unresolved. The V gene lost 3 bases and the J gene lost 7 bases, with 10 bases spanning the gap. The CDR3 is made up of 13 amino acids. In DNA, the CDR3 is TGTGCCAGCAGTTTGGGTGGGGTCAACACCATATATTTT. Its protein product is CASSLGGVNTIYF.

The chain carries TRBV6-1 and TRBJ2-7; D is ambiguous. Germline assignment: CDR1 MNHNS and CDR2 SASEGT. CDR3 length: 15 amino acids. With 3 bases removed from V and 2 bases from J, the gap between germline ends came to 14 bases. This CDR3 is CASSDEGKLPYEQYF. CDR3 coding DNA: TGTGCCAGCAGTGATGAAGGGAAACTTCCCTACGAGCAGTACTTC.

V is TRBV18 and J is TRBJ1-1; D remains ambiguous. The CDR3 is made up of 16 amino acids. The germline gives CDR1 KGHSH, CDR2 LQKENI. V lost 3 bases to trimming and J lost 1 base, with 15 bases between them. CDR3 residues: CASSPEVRHTNTEAFF. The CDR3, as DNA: TGTGCCAGCTCACCCGAAGTTAGGCACACGAACACTGAAGCTTTCTTT.

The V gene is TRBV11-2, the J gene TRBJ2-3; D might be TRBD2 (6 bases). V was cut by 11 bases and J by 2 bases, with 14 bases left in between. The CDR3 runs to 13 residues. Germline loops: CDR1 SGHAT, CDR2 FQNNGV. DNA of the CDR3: TGTGCCGCCGGAGGGGCCACCACAGATACGCAGTATTTT. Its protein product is CAAGGATTDTQYF.

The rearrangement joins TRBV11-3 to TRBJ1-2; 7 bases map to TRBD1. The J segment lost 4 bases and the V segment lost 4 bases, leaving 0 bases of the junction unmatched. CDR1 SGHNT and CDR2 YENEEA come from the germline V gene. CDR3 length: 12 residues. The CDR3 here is CASSSGGYGYTF. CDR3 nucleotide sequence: TGTGCCAGCAGCTCAGGGGGCTATGGCTACACCTTC.

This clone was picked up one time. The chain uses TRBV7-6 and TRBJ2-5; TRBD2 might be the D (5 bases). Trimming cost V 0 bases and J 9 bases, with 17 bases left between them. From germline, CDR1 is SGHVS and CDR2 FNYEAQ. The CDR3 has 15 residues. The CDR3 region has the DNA TGTGCCAGCAGCTTAGCAGAGACGGGAACTCAGGCCCAGTACTTC. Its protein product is CASSLAETGTQAQYF.

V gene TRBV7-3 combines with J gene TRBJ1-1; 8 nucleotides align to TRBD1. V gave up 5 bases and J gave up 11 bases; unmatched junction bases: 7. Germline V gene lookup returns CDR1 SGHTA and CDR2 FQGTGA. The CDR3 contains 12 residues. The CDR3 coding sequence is TGTGCCAGCAGCACCTACAGGGGGGACGCTTTCTTT. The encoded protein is CASSTYRGDAFF.

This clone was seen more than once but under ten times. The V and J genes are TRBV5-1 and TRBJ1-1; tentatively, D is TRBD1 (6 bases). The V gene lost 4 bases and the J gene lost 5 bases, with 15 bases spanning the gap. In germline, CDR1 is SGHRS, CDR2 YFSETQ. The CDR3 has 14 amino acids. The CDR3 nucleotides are TGCGCCAGCAGCGACTCTATAGGGGGGACTGAAGCTTTCTTT. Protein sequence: CASSDSIGGTEAFF.

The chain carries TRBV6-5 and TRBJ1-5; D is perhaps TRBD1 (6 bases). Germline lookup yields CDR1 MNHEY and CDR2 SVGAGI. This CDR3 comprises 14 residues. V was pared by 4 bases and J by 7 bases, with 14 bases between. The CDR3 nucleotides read TGTGCCAGCAGTTTCCGAAGTGGACAGCAGCCCCAGCATTTT. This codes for CASSFRSGQQPQHF.

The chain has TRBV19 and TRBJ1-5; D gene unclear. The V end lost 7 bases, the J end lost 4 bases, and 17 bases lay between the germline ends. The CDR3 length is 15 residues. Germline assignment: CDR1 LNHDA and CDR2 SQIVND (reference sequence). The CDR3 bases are TGTGCCAGTAAAAGTGGCAACGAAGTTAATCAGCCCCAGCATTTT. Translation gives CASKSGNEVNQPQHF.

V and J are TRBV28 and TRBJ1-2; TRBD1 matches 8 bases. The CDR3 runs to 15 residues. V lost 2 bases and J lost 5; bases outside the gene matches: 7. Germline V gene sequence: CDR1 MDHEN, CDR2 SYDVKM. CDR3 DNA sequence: TGTGCCAGCAGTTTACCCAGGGGGCGCGGGTATGGCTACACCTTC. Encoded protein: CASSLPRGRGYGYTF.

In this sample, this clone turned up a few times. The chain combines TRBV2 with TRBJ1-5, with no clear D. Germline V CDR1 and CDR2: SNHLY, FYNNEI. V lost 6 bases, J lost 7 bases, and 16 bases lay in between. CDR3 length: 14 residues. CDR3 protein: CASSKDGKSQPQHF. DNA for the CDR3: TGTGCCAGCAGCAAGGACGGGAAATCCCAGCCCCAGCATTTT.

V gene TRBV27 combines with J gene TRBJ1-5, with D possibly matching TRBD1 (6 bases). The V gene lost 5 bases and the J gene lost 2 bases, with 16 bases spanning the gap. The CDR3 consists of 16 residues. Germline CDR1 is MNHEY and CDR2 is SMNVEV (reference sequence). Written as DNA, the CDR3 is TGTGCCAGCAGTAGCCTAGGGGGATTAGGCAATCAGCCCCAGCATTTT. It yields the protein CASSSLGGLGNQPQHF.

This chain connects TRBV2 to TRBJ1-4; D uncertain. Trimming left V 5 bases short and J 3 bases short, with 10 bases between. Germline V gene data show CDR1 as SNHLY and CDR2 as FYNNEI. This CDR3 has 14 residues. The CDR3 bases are TGTGCCAGCAGTTTGGAGCGAGCTAATGAAAAACTGTTTTTT. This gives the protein CASSLERANEKLFF.

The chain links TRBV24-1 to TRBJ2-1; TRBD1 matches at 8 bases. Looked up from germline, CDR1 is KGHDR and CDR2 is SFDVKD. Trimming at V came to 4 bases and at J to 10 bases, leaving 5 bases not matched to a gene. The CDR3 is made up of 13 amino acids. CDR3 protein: CATSDPDRAEQFF. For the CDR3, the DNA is TGTGCCACCAGTGACCCGGACAGGGCGGAGCAGTTCTTC.

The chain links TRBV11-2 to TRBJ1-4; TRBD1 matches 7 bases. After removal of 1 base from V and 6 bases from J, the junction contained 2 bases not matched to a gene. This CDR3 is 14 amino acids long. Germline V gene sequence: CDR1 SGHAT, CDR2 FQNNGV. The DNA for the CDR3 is TGTGCCAGCAGCTTAGGACAGGGAGATGAAAAACTGTTTTTT. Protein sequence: CASSLGQGDEKLFF. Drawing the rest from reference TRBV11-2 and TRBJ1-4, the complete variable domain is EAGVAQSPRYKIIEKRQSVAFWCNPISGHATLYWYQQILGQGPKLLIQFQNNGVVDDSQLPKDRFSAERLKGVDSTLKIQPAKLEDSAVYLCASSLGQGDEKLFFGSGTQLSVL.

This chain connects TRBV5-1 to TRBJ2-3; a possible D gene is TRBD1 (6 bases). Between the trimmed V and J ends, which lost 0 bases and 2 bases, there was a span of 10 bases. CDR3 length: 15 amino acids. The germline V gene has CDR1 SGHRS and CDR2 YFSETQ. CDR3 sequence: CASSLAQGDTDTQYF. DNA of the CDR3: TGCGCCAGCAGCTTGGCACAGGGAGACACAGATACGCAGTATTTT.

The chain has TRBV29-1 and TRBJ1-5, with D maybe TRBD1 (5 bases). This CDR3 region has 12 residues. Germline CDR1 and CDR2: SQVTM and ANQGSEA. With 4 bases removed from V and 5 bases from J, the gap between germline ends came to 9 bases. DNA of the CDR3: TGCAGCGTTGTGTGGGGCGATCAGCCCCAGCATTTT. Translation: CSVVWGDQPQHF.

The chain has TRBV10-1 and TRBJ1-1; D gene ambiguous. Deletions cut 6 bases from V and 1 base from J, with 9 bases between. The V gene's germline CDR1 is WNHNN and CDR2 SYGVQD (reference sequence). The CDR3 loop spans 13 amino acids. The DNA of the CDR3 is TGCGCCAGCAGGGAGGCCGAGAACACTGAAGCTTTCTTT. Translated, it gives CASREAENTEAFF.

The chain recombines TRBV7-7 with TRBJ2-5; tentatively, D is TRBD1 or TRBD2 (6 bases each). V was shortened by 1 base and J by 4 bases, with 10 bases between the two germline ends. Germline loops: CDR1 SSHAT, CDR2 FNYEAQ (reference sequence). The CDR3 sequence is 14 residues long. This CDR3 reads CASSLGKGGETQYF. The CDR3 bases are TGTGCCAGCAGCTTAGGAAAGGGGGGAGAGACCCAGTACTTC.

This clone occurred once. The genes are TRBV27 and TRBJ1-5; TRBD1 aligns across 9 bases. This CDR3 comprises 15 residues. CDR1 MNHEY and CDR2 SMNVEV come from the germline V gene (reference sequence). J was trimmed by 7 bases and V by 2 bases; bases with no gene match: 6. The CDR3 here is CASSLSQTGGQPQHF. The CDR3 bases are TGTGCCAGCAGTTTAAGTCAGACAGGGGGGCAGCCCCAGCATTTT.

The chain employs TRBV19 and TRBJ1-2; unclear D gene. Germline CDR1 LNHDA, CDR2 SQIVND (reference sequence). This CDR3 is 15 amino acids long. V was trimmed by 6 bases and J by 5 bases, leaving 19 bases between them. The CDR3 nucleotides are TGTGCCAGTAGCCGTCCTACGGGCGGCCTTTATGGCTACACCTTC. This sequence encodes CASSRPTGGLYGYTF. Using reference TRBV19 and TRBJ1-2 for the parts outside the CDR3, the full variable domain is DGGITQSPKYLFRKEGQNVTLSCEQNLNHDAMYWYRQDPGQGLRLIYYSQIVNDFQKGDIAEGYSVSREKKESFPLTVTSAQKNPTAFYLCASSRPTGGLYGYTFGSGTRLTVV.

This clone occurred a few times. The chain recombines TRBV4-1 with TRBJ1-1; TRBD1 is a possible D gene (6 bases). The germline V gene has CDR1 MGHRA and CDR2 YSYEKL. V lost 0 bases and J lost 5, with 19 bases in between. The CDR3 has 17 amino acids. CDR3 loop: CASSQDRWAGVETEAFF. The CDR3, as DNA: TGCGCCAGCAGCCAAGATCGGTGGGCAGGGGTTGAAACTGAAGCTTTCTTT.

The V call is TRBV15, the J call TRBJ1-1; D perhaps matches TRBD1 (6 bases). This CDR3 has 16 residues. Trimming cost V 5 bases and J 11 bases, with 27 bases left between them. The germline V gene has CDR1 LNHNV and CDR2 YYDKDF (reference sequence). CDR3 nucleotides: TGTGCCACCAGCTCAGGAGGACAGTCGGGGTCAGGGGTGGCTTTCTTT. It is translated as CATSSGGQSGSGVAFF.

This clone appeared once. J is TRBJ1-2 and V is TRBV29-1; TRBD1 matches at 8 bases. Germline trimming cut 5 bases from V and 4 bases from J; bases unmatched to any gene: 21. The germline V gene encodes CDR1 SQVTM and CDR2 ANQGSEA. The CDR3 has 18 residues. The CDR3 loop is CSVYQSGTGEIDIYGYTF. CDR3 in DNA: TGCAGCGTTTATCAATCCGGGACAGGCGAAATCGATATCTATGGCTACACCTTC.

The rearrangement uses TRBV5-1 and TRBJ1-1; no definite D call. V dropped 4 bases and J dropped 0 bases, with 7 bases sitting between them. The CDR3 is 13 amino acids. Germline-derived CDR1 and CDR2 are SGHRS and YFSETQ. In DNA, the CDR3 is TGCGCCAGCAGCCTCTCCATGAACACTGAAGCTTTCTTT. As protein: CASSLSMNTEAFF.

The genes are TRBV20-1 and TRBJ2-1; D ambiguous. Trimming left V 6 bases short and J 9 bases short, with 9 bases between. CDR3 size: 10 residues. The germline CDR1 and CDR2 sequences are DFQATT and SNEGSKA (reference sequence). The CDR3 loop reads CSARVGEQFF. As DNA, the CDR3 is TGCAGTGCCCGGGTTGGTGAGCAGTTCTTC.